These T cell receptor beta chains were read from a single sample in a study of blood T cell repertoires in COVID-19. The assay was immunoSEQ multiplex PCR, and TCRdb's table has in-frame clones only and misses some. The profile shows 250,000 to 350,000 clones, roughly 85% of them singletons. Specimen: PBMCs or T cells enriched from blood (not recorded which). These receptors came from a woman aged 45-65 years who had recovered from COVID-19. Each CDR3 is given with its conserved first and last residue. D genes are given only for firm matches. The listing skips clone size in some rows; elsewhere it reads once, few, many or a size class.

CDR3nt,CDR3aa,abundance,len,j_gene,d_gene,v_gene
TGTGCCTGGAGTGTACAGGACAGGGATGTGGACACCATATATTTT,CAWSVQDRDVDTIYF,once,15,TRBJ1-3,TRBD1,TRBV30
TGTGCCAGCAGCTACCGTGGCGGGGCGGCTAATGAAAAACTGTTTTTT,CASSYRGGAANEKLFF,.,16,TRBJ1-4,.,TRBV13
TGTGCCAGTAACAAACAGGGGGCGCGTCGTCAGCCCCAGCATTTT,CASNKQGARRQPQHF,.,15,TRBJ1-5,TRBD1,TRBV19
TGCGCCAGCAGCGCCCGCCCCCCTTCGGGGGGGTCCTATGGCTACACCTTC,CASSARPPSGGSYGYTF,.,17,TRBJ1-2,.,TRBV5-1
TGTGCCAGCAGCCCCCTAGGGGAGAACACTGAAGCTTTCTTT,CASSPLGENTEAFF,.,14,TRBJ1-1,.,TRBV9
TGTGCCAGTAGTATAGGAGGGAACCAATTCTACGAGCAGTACTTC,CASSIGGNQFYEQYF,once,15,TRBJ2-7,.,TRBV19
TGTGCCAGCAGCTTTAGCCCGGACACTGAAGCTTTCTTT,CASSFSPDTEAFF,.,13,TRBJ1-1,.,TRBV5-5
TGTGCCAGCAGCCCACAGGGGGGAGACGAGCAGTACTTC,CASSPQGGDEQYF,.,13,TRBJ2-7,TRBD1,TRBV7-9
TGTGCCAGCAGCCCCCGGGACAGGGCCAACGAGCAGTACTTC,CASSPRDRANEQYF,.,14,TRBJ2-7,TRBD1,TRBV7-9
TGTGCCAGCAGCTGGGGACTAGCGGACGCCTACGAGCAGTACTTC,CASSWGLADAYEQYF,.,15,TRBJ2-7,TRBD2,TRBV11-2